Described below is a single TCR beta chain sequence and its context. Its target is unknown. It was from alopecia areata patients that lesional scalp punch biopsies and peripheral blood were collected. cDNA prepared by RNA extraction and subsequent reverse transcription served as the template for sequencing. Generated by immunoSEQ multiplex PCR, the TCRdb table keeps only in-frame clones and is missing some. The sample gives 150,000 to 200,000 clones, 67% of which show up once; 11% is in the top ten. The data were obtained in a study of CD8+ T cells in alopecia areata. Study in general: The study gave treated patients oral tofacitinib at 5 to 10 mg twice daily. Tofacitinib ran 6 to 18 months, followed by 6 months off drug.

The germline V gene has CDR1 SGHRS and CDR2 YFSETQ. The CDR3 totals 15 residues. The V end was cut by 0 bases, the J end by 7 bases, with 17 bases between. Study conclusions and caveats: Compared with normal scalp, lesional scalp had higher clonality and more expanded CD8+ clones.

The chain links TRBV5-1 to TRBJ2-7, with TRBD1 as a possible D gene (6 bases). The clonotype was recovered from a human donor with alopecia areata. The specimen comprised CD8+ T cells sorted from blood, sampled at week 0. Written as DNA, the CDR3 is TGCGCCAGCAGCTTGGCCCAACACAGGGTGATGGAGCAGTACTTC. It yields the protein CASSLAQHRVMEQYF.